The next 19 T cell receptor beta chains were all read from a single sample in a study of liver allograft versus peripheral blood T cells. At the level of the study: In transplanted livers, T cell receptor repertoires were compared with those found in the recipients' peripheral blood.

TCRdb reprocessed the reads via MiXCR and lists one record per CDR3 protein. The data show some 2,500 distinct CDR3 sequences, with over 15% seen just once and 20% to 25% held by the top ten. The receptors here all came from a human patient who had a liver transplant. Some T cells may be the graft donor's.

Relative to its sample, this clonotype is medium-sized. The J gene is TRBJ1-2, the V gene TRBV18, with D perhaps matching TRBD1 (6 bases). The CDR3 contains 14 residues. Germline loops: CDR1 KGHSH, CDR2 LQKENI. Between the trimmed V and J ends, which lost 6 bases and 5 bases, there was a span of 16 bases. The CDR3 coding sequence is TGTGCCAGCTCTCCCGGGGGCACTAGGTATGGCTACACCTTC. This codes for CASSPGGTRYGYTF.

By frequency in the sample, this clonotype is medium-sized. The chain has TRBV19 and TRBJ1-3; D ambiguous. The V gene's germline CDR1 is LNHDA and CDR2 SQIVND (reference sequence). Trimming shortened V by 8 bases and J by 0 bases, and 8 bases separated the two germline ends. The CDR3 is made up of 13 amino acids. The CDR3 DNA follows: TGTGCCAGTGGGAGTTTCTCTGGAAACACCATATATTTT. Amino acids: CASGSFSGNTIYF.

This clonotype is labeled large. The V gene is TRBV29-1, the J gene TRBJ2-7; TRBD1 or TRBD2 may be the D gene (6 bases each). CDR3 length equals 11 residues. CDR1 and CDR2 from the germline V gene are SQVTM and ANQGSEA. As DNA, the CDR3 is TGCAGGGATGGGGGGCGGCACGAGCAGTACTTC. Its translation is CRDGGRHEQYF.

In its sample, this clonotype was seen many times. This chain uses TRBV20-1 with TRBJ1-3, with 7 bases aligning to TRBD1. Germline V gene data show CDR1 as DFQATT and CDR2 as SNEGSKA (reference sequence). The length of the CDR3 is 14 residues. Trimming took 3 bases from V and 2 from J; bases not matched to a gene: 4. The CDR3 bases are TGCAGTGCTAGGAGGGGGCTACCTGGAAACACCATATATTTT. It codes for CSARRGLPGNTIYF.

This clonotype is categorized as medium-sized. CDR3 bases: TGTGCCAGCAGTTTTACAGAGGTCACTGAAGCTTTCTTT. Translation gives CASSFTEVTEAFF. The chain couples TRBV27 to TRBJ1-1; no clear D. The CDR3 spans 13 residues. From germline, CDR1 is MNHEY and CDR2 SMNVEV (reference sequence). Trimming removed 3 bases from V and 4 bases from J, with 9 bases in between.

This clonotype occurred many times. The rearrangement links TRBV6-9 to TRBJ1-1; 7 bases fit TRBD1. This CDR3 spans 16 amino acids. Germline V gene data show CDR1 as MNHGY and CDR2 as SVAAGI. Unmatched junction bases numbered 15, after V lost 7 bases and J lost 4 bases. The CDR3 protein is CASKKTRQGEITEAFF. CDR3 bases: TGTGCCAGCAAAAAAACCAGACAGGGTGAAATCACTGAAGCTTTCTTT.

This clonotype ranks as medium-sized (0.01 to 0.1%). The chain couples TRBV27 to TRBJ2-7; 11 bases are a match to TRBD1. Trimming at V came to 5 bases and at J to 3 bases, leaving 3 bases not matched to a gene. Germline V CDR1 and CDR2: MNHEY, SMNVEV (reference sequence). The CDR3 extends over 14 amino acids. The CDR3: CASSSGTGGYEQYF. The CDR3 region has the DNA TGTGCCAGCAGTAGTGGGACAGGGGGCTACGAGCAGTACTTC.

This clonotype is deemed medium-sized. This rearrangement joins TRBV27 to TRBJ2-1; the D gene is possibly TRBD1 (6 bases). This CDR3 comprises 13 residues. Germline values: CDR1 MNHEY, CDR2 SMNVEV (reference sequence). Trimming stripped 8 bases from V and 2 bases from J, with 10 bases between. The CDR3: CASQQGPYNEQFF. The CDR3 DNA is TGTGCCAGCCAACAGGGACCCTACAATGAGCAGTTCTTC.

V and J are TRBV12-3 or TRBV12-4 and TRBJ1-2; D call uncertain. V lost 1 base and J lost 0, with 9 bases in between. This CDR3 comprises 15 residues. The CDR3 nucleotides are TGTGCCAGCAGTTTAGGGTCAGGAACTAACTATGGCTACACCTTC. It yields the protein CASSLGSGTNYGYTF.

This clonotype was counted only a few times. The chain combines TRBV12-3 or TRBV12-4 with TRBJ1-3; D remains ambiguous. The CDR3 has 15 residues. V shed 0 bases and J shed 4 bases, with 10 bases lying between them. Here the CDR3 DNA reads TGTGCCAGCAGTTTAGCGGTACCCTCCGGAAACACCATATATTTT. It is translated as CASSLAVPSGNTIYF.

J is TRBJ2-7 and V is TRBV6-1; D not resolved. Germline CDR1 MNHNS, CDR2 SASEGT. V was trimmed by 6 bases and J by 6 bases, leaving 0 bases between them. The CDR3 has 8 amino acids. CDR3 DNA: TGTGCCAGCAGCGAGCAGTACTTC. Protein product: CASSEQYF.

By frequency in the sample, this clonotype is medium-sized. The chain recombines TRBV6-1 with TRBJ1-5; 8 bases fit TRBD1. Trimming took 10 bases from V and 0 from J; bases not matched to a gene: 5. CDR3 size: 14 residues. The germline gives CDR1 MNHNS, CDR2 SASEGT. The CDR3 region is CATGQDYSNQPQHF. CDR3 DNA sequence: TGTGCCACGGGACAGGACTATAGCAATCAGCCCCAGCATTTT.

The sample holds many counts of this clonotype. This sequence joins TRBV5-4 and TRBJ2-5; 8 bases are a match to TRBD1. This CDR3 region has 14 residues. Germline lookup yields CDR1 SGHNT and CDR2 YYREEE (reference sequence). The V gene end was trimmed by 4 bases and the J gene end by 2 bases; junction bases not matched to a gene: 4. The CDR3 protein is CASSPDRGQETQYF. In nucleotides, the CDR3 is TGTGCCAGCAGCCCCGACAGGGGTCAAGAGACCCAGTACTTC.

As regards this clonotype: The junction departs from germline at one end; a sequencing error may be responsible. The rearrangement links TRBV19 to TRBJ2-7; 7 nucleotides agree with TRBD2. Germline V lookup: CDR1 LNHDA, CDR2 SQIVND (reference sequence). The length of the CDR3 is 14 residues. The CDR3, as DNA: TGTGCCACCCGGATTGGTGGGGGGGACTACGAGAAGTACTTC. Its translation is CATRIGGGDYEKYF.

By sample fraction, this clonotype is medium-sized. J is TRBJ1-2 and V is TRBV5-6, with 7 nucleotides matching TRBD1. There are 17 residues in the CDR3. The V gene's germline CDR1 is SGHDT and CDR2 YYEEEE. The trim removed 4 bases at V and 5 bases at J, leaving 17 bases unmatched. The CDR3 bases are TGTGCCAGCAGCCAAACCGGGACGGGGGCAGGGGGATATGGCTACACCTTC. Protein sequence: CASSQTGTGAGGYGYTF.

Turning to this clonotype: It differs at one base from a far larger clone, so likely a read error. CDR3 amino acids: CAIQWDGYTF. CDR3 nucleotide sequence: TGTGCCATTCAGTGGGATGGCTACACCTTC. The chain employs TRBV19 and TRBJ2-1; no firm D call. TRBJ1-2 matches the DNA end more closely, so the J call is doubtful. CDR3 length: 10 amino acids. Germline V gene data show CDR1 as LNHDA and CDR2 as SQIVND (reference sequence).

Sample share makes this clonotype medium-sized. V and J are TRBV28 and TRBJ2-7; 8 bases are a match to TRBD2. Germline lookup yields CDR1 MDHEN and CDR2 SYDVKM. This CDR3 contains 14 residues. J lost 7 bases, V lost 3 bases, and 8 bases had no gene match. This CDR3 reads CASSFGGGGSEQYF. The CDR3 region has the DNA TGTGCCAGCAGTTTCGGGGGCGGGGGGAGTGAGCAGTACTTC.

This clonotype rates as medium-sized. The chain joins TRBV6-1 to TRBJ2-1; D uncertain. Germline V lookup: CDR1 MNHNS, CDR2 SASEGT. The V and J ends lost 6 bases and 6 bases respectively, with 15 bases between them. This CDR3 has 14 residues. The CDR3 protein is CASRGSYLVNEQFF. For the CDR3, the DNA is TGTGCCAGCAGGGGTAGCTATTTAGTCAATGAGCAGTTCTTC.

With respect to this clonotype: This could be a read error, since a much larger clone is one nucleotide away. The chain has TRBV7-9 and TRBJ1-1; D possibly corresponds to TRBD1 (5 bases). The CDR3 consists of 14 residues. Germline loops: CDR1 SEHNR, CDR2 FQNEAQ (reference sequence). Here the CDR3 reads CASNLALGREEAFF. The CDR3 coding sequence is TGTGCCAGCAACTTAGCGCTGGGGCGGGAAGAGGCTTTCTTT.